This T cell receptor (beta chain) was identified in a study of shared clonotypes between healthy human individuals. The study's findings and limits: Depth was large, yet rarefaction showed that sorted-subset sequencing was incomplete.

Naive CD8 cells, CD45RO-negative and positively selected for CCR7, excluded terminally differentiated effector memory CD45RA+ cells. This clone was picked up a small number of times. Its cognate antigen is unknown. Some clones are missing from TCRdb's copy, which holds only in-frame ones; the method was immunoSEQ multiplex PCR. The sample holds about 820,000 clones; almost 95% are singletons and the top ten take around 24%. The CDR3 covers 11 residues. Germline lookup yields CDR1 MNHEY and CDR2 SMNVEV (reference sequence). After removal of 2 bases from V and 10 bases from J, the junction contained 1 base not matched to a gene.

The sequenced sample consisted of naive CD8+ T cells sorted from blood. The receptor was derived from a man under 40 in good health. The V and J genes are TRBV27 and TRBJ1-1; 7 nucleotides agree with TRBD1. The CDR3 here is CASSLGQVAFF. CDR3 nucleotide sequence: TGTGCCAGCAGTTTAGGACAGGTAGCTTTCTTT.